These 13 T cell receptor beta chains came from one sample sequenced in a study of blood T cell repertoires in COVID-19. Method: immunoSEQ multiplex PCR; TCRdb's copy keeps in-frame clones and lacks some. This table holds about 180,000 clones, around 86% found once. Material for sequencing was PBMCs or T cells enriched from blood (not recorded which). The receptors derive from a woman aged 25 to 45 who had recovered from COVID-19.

The CDR3 DNA is TGTGCCAGCATGGTTTTACAGGGTCCCCAGCCCCAGCATTTT. Translating gives CASMVLQGPQPQHF. The chain combines TRBV28 with TRBJ1-5; weak D call: TRBD1 (6 bases). Germline loops: CDR1 MDHEN, CDR2 SYDVKM. V lost 7 bases and J lost 7, with 17 bases in between. This CDR3 spans 14 amino acids.

The CDR3 region has the DNA TGTGCCAGCAGCCAAGCAAGACAGGGGACTGCGCCCCAGCATTTT. Protein sequence: CASSQARQGTAPQHF. This chain connects TRBV3-1 (or the pseudogene TRBV3-2) to TRBJ1-5, with TRBD1 identical over 8 bases. V shed 1 base, J shed 9 bases, and the junction held 8 bases outside the gene matches. This CDR3 region has 15 residues. Germline V gene lookup returns CDR1 LGHDT and CDR2 YNNKEL (reference sequence).

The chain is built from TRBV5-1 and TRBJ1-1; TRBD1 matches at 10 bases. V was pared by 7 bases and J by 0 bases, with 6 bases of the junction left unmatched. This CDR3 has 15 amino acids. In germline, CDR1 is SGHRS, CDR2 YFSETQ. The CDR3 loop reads CASEGTGEMNTEAFF. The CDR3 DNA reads TGCGCCAGCGAGGGGACAGGGGAAATGAACACTGAAGCTTTCTTT.

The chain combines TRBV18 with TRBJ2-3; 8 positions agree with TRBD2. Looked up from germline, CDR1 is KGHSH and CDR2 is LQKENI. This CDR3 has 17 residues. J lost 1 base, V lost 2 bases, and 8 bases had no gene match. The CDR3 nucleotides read TGTGCCAGCTCACCAAGGCGCGGGGGGCGAGGCACAGATACGCAGTATTTT. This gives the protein CASSPRRGGRGTDTQYF.

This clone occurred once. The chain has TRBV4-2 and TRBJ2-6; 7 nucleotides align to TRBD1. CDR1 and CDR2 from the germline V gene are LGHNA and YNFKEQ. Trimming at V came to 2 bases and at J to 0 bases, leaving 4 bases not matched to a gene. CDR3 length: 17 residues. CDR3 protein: CASSQPGQHSGANVLTF. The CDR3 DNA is TGTGCCAGCAGCCAACCGGGACAGCACTCTGGGGCCAACGTCCTGACTTTC.

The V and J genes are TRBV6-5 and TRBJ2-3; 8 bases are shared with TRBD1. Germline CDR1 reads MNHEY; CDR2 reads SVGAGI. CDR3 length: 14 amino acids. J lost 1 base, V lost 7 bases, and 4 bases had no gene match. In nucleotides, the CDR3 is TGTGCCAGCAAAGGACAGGGTGGCACAGATACGCAGTATTTT. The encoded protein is CASKGQGGTDTQYF.

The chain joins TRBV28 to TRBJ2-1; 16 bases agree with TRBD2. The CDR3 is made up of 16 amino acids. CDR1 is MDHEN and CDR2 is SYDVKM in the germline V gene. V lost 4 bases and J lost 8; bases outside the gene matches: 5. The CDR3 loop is CASSSPGTSGRDEQFF. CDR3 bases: TGTGCCAGCAGTTCCCCCGGGACTAGCGGGAGGGATGAGCAGTTCTTC.

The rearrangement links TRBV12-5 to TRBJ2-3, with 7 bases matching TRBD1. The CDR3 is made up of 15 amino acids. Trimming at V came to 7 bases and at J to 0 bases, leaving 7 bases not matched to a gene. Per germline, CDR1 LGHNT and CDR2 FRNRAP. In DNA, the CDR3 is TGTGCTAGTGCCACAGGGGAGACTAGCACAGATACGCAGTATTTT. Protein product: CASATGETSTDTQYF.

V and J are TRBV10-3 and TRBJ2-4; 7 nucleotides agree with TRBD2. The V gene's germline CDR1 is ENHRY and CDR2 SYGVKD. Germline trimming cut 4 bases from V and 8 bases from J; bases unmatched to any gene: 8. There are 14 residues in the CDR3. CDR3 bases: TGTGCCATCAGTGGGCACCAACGGGGGGACATTCAGTACTTC. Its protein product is CAISGHQRGDIQYF.

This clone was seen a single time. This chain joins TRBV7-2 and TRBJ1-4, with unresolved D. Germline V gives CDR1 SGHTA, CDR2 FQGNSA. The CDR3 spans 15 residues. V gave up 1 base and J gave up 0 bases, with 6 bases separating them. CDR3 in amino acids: CASSLGAPTNEKLFF. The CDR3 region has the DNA TGTGCCAGCAGCTTAGGGGCCCCAACTAATGAAAAACTGTTTTTT.

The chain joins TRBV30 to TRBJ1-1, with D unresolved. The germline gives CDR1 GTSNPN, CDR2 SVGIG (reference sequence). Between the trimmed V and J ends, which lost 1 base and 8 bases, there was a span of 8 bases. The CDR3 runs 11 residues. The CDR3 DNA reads TGTGCCTGGAGTGGGGCTCTCGAAGCTTTCTTT. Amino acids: CAWSGALEAFF.

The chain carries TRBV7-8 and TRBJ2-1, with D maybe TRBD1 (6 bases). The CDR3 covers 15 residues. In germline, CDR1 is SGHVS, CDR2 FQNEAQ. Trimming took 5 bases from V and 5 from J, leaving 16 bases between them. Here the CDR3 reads CASSPGELFNNEQFF. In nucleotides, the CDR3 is TGTGCCAGCAGCCCAGGGGAGTTATTTAACAATGAGCAGTTCTTC.

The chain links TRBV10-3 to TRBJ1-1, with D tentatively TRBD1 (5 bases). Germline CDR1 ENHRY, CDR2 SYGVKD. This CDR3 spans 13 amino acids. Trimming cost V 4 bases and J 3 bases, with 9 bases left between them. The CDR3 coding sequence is TGTGCCATCAGTGGTACCAGGGACACTGAAGCTTTCTTT. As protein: CAISGTRDTEAFF.